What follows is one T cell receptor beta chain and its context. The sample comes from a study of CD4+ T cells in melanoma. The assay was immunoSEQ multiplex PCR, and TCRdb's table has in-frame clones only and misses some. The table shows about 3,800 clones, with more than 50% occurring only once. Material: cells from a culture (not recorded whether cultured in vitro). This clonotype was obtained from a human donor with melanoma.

The DNA for the CDR3 is TGTGCCAGCAGCTTAGCCCCCCCCTATGGCTACACCTTC. Its translation is CASSLAPPYGYTF. The chain is built from TRBV4-2 and TRBJ1-2; D is uncertain. Trimming removed 5 bases from V and 4 bases from J, with 11 bases in between. Germline V gene sequence: CDR1 LGHNA, CDR2 YNFKEQ. The CDR3 consists of 13 residues.